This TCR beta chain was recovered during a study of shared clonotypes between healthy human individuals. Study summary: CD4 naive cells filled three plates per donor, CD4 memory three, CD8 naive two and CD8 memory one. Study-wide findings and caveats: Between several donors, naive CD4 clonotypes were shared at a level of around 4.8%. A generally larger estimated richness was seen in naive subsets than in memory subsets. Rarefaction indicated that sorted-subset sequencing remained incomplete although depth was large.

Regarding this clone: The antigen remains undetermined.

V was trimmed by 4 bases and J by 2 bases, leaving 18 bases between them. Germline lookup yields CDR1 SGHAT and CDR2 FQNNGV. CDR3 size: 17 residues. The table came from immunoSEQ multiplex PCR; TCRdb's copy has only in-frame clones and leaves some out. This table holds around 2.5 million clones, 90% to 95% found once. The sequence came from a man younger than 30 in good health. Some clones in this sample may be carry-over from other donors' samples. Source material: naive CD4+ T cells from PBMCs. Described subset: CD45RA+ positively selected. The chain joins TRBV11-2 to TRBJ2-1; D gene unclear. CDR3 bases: TGTGCCAGCAGCTCAGGTGGACGGCAGAAGACCTACAATGAGCAGTTCTTC. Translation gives CASSSGGRQKTYNEQFF. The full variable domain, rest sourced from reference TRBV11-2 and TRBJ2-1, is EAGVAQSPRYKIIEKRQSVAFWCNPISGHATLYWYQQILGQGPKLLIQFQNNGVVDDSQLPKDRFSAERLKGVDSTLKIQPAKLEDSAVYLCASSSGGRQKTYNEQFFGPGTRLTVL.